A selection of T cell receptor beta chains follows, all from one sample in a study of blood T cell repertoires in COVID-19. The assay was immunoSEQ multiplex PCR, and TCRdb's table has in-frame clones only and misses some. The data contain roughly 200,000 clones, less than 90% of them seen just once; the ten biggest clones take up approximately 10%. Sequencing was done on a sample of peripheral blood. The receptors come from a woman of 80 years or more with COVID-19, enrolled during active disease. Both conserved end residues are part of each CDR3. A D gene is named only where the DNA matches it firmly. Some rows mark clone size as missing; the rest say once, few, many or name a class of expanded clone.

>TRBD1|TRBJ1-5|NA|TRBV28
CASSLRQGHQPQHF
TGTGCCAGCAGTTTGAGACAGGGGCACCAGCCCCAGCATTTT
>TRBD1|TRBJ2-2|NA|TRBV4-1
CASSQDQRTGNTGELFF
TGCGCCAGCAGCCAAGATCAGAGGACAGGCAACACCGGGGAGCTGTTTTTT
>NA|TRBJ2-1|NA|TRBV5-1
CASSLAVGGYNEQFF
TGCGCCAGCAGCTTGGCCGTGGGGGGCTACAATGAGCAGTTCTTC
>NA|TRBJ2-2|NA|TRBV10-3
CAISPSGTGELFF
TGTGCCATCTCCCCCTCAGGCACCGGGGAGCTGTTTTTT
>NA|TRBJ2-7|NA|TRBV5-1
CASSLTSTGEQYF
TGCGCCAGCAGCTTGACCTCGACGGGCGAGCAGTACTTC
>NA|TRBJ1-4|few|TRBV24-1
CATSDSQGSNEKLFF
TGTGCCACCAGTGATTCGCAGGGATCTAATGAAAAACTGTTTTTT
>NA|TRBJ1-1|NA|TRBV7-2
CASELWGGKFEAFF
TGTGCCAGCGAGCTTTGGGGGGGCAAATTCGAAGCTTTCTTT
>TRBD1|TRBJ1-2|NA|TRBV6-4
CASTPTGGNYGYTF
TGTGCCAGCACCCCGACAGGGGGCAACTATGGCTACACCTTC
>NA|TRBJ2-3|NA|TRBV28
CASSSFSILQITDTQYF
TGTGCCAGCAGTTCCTTCTCCATTTTACAGATCACAGATACGCAGTATTTT
>TRBD2|TRBJ2-2|NA|TRBV11-2
CASSPRGGRIGTGELFF
TGTGCCAGCAGCCCCCGCGGGGGGCGCATAGGCACCGGGGAGCTGTTTTTT
>TRBD2|TRBJ2-3|NA|TRBV6-5
CASSYSGTSGVTQYF
TGTGCCAGCAGTTACTCCGGGACTAGCGGGGTTACGCAGTATTTT
>TRBD2|TRBJ2-1|once|TRBV6-2/TRBV6-3
CASSYPLAGGPSNEQFF
TGTGCCAGCAGTTACCCCCTAGCGGGGGGGCCTTCCAATGAGCAGTTCTTC
>TRBD1|TRBJ1-2|NA|TRBV9
CASSVSPGQGYGYTF
TGTGCCAGCAGCGTATCCCCGGGACAGGGCTATGGCTACACCTTC
>NA|TRBJ2-3|few|TRBV9
CASSVVDGVTDTQYF
TGTGCCAGCAGCGTAGTGGACGGGGTCACAGATACGCAGTATTTT
>TRBD1|TRBJ2-7|NA|TRBV19
CASSKLGQGYEQYF
TGTGCCAGTAGCAAACTTGGACAGGGCTACGAGCAGTACTTC
>NA|TRBJ1-5|once|TRBV7-9
CASSPPSGGNQPQHF
TGTGCCAGCAGCCCCCCCTCGGGGGGCAATCAGCCCCAGCATTTT
>NA|TRBJ2-1|NA|TRBV5-1
CASSLARGDRGAYNEQFF
TGCGCCAGCAGCTTGGCCAGGGGTGATAGGGGCGCCTACAATGAGCAGTTCTTC
>NA|TRBJ1-4|NA|TRBV28
CASGQGRANEKLFF
TGTGCCAGCGGCCAGGGAAGGGCTAATGAAAAACTGTTTTTT
>NA|TRBJ1-6|NA|TRBV3-1/TRBV3-2
CASSPRENSPLHF
TGTGCCAGCAGCCCTCGAGAGAATTCACCCCTCCACTTT
>NA|TRBJ1-5|NA|TRBV6-5
CASSLENYSNQPQHF
TGTGCCAGCAGTCTGGAGAATTATAGCAATCAGCCCCAGCATTTT
>NA|TRBJ2-5|NA|TRBV6-1
CASSENGGTTQYF
TGTGCCAGCAGTGAAAATGGCGGGACTACCCAGTACTTC
>TRBD1|TRBJ1-6|NA|TRBV5-1
CASSTGQAPNGPLHF
TGCGCCAGCAGCACGGGACAGGCCCCCAACGGACCCCTCCACTTT
>NA|TRBJ1-1|NA|TRBV28
CASTIPGGRTEAFF
TGTGCCAGCACCATCCCGGGGGGTCGCACTGAAGCTTTCTTT
>TRBD1|TRBJ1-6|once|TRBV10-3
CAISEPGTGDSPLHF
TGTGCCATCAGTGAACCCGGGACAGGGGATTCACCCCTCCACTTT
>NA|TRBJ1-1|once|TRBV5-6
CASSLRDDFMNTEAFF
TGTGCCAGCAGCTTACGGGATGATTTCATGAACACTGAAGCTTTCTTT
>NA|TRBJ1-3|NA|TRBV7-9
CASSLAAAVGNTIYF
TGTGCCAGCAGCTTAGCGGCGGCCGTTGGAAACACCATATATTTT
>TRBD2|TRBJ2-1|once|TRBV24-1
CATSDTGLAGGPVFF
TGTGCCACCAGTGATACAGGACTAGCGGGGGGGCCCGTGTTCTTC
>NA|TRBJ1-2|NA|TRBV10-3
CAISEPVVNYGYTF
TGTGCCATCAGTGAGCCGGTAGTTAACTATGGCTACACCTTC
>NA|TRBJ2-2|few|TRBV30
CAWSSGALTGELFF
TGTGCCTGGAGCTCTGGGGCCCTCACCGGGGAGCTGTTTTTT
>NA|TRBJ1-3|NA|TRBV6-2/TRBV6-3
CASSYGQLSGNTIYF
TGTGCCAGCAGTTACGGACAGCTCTCTGGAAACACCATATATTTT
>NA|TRBJ1-5|NA|TRBV29-1
CSVTPEGGGGPQHF
TGCAGCGTAACACCGGAGGGCGGAGGTGGGCCCCAGCATTTT
>TRBD2|TRBJ2-5|NA|TRBV6-5
CASSRSGGPQETQYF
TGTGCCAGCAGCCGTAGCGGGGGACCGCAAGAGACCCAGTACTTC
>TRBD1|TRBJ2-3|NA|TRBV12-3/TRBV12-4
CASSSTGGAQYF
TGTGCCAGCAGTTCGACAGGGGGCGCGCAGTATTTT
>TRBD2|TRBJ2-2|NA|TRBV7-6
CASSLFTTSGGGTGELFF
TGTGCCAGCAGCCTATTTACGACTAGCGGGGGTGGCACCGGGGAGCTGTTTTTT
>NA|TRBJ1-6|NA|TRBV28
CASSPDRRPPYNSPLHF
TGTGCCAGCAGTCCCGACAGGCGGCCCCCCTATAATTCACCCCTCCACTTT
>NA|TRBJ1-4|NA|TRBV9
CASSVGQGSGRGNEKLFF
TGTGCCAGCAGCGTAGGTCAGGGGTCCGGTCGGGGAAATGAAAAACTGTTTTTT
>TRBD2|TRBJ2-5|NA|TRBV15
CATSRPGLAGVNQETQYF
TGTGCCACCAGCAGACCGGGACTAGCGGGGGTGAACCAAGAGACCCAGTACTTC
>TRBD2|TRBJ2-7|NA|TRBV4-1
CASSQRTSGGTSSYEQYF
TGCGCCAGCAGCCAAAGGACTAGCGGGGGGACCAGCTCCTACGAGCAGTACTTC
>NA|TRBJ1-4|NA|TRBV7-2
CASSPWGLGEKLFF
TGTGCCAGCAGCCCATGGGGGCTTGGTGAAAAACTGTTTTTT
>NA|TRBJ1-2|NA|TRBV11-2
CASSSLGSRGGHYGYTF
TGTGCCAGCAGTTCACTCGGGTCGCGGGGAGGTCACTATGGCTACACCTTC
>TRBD1|TRBJ1-1|NA|TRBV30
CAQSRQGSTEAFF
TGTGCCCAGTCTAGACAGGGGAGCACTGAAGCTTTCTTT
>NA|TRBJ1-2|NA|TRBV27
CASSLRSGDNGYTF
TGTGCCAGCAGTTTACGTTCGGGGGATAATGGCTACACCTTC
>NA|TRBJ2-2|NA|TRBV5-1
CASSPEGPGELFF
TGCGCCAGCAGCCCGGAGGGGCCCGGGGAGCTGTTTTTT
>TRBD1|TRBJ2-2|NA|TRBV2
CASSERDRLTGELFF
TGTGCCAGCAGTGAGCGGGACAGGCTCACCGGGGAGCTGTTTTTT